These 4 T cell receptor beta chains were all obtained from the same sample, sequenced in a study of T-cell reconstitution after alpha-beta-depleted transplantation in children. TCRbeta library preparation incorporated unique molecular identifiers. MiXCR, run by TCRdb on the PCR reads, gives a single entry per CDR3 protein. Of some 600,000 distinct CDR3 sequences in the sample, around 16% were seen once. Sequencing was performed on PBMCs from the stem cell graft donor, taken from the stem cell graft. All receptors come from a human donor who donated a stem cell graft to a child with acute myeloid leukemia.

Many counts were recorded for this clonotype. The CDR3 is CASSLAWDNSPLHF. Written as DNA, the CDR3 is TGTGCCAGCAGCTTGGCCTGGGATAATTCACCCCTCCACTTT. The genes are TRBV5-5 and TRBJ1-6, with no clear D. Germline-derived CDR1 and CDR2 are SGHKS and YYEKEE (reference sequence). The CDR3 runs 14 residues. V was trimmed by 0 bases and J by 5 bases, leaving 6 bases between them.

Only a few counts were recorded for this clonotype. The rearrangement uses TRBV20-1 and TRBJ2-1, with D unclear. Trimming removed 1 base at V and 7 bases at J, with 17 bases between. CDR3 length: 15 amino acids. CDR1 and CDR2 from the germline V gene are DFQATT and SNEGSKA (reference sequence). Written as DNA, the CDR3 is TGCAGTGCTAGAGGAACCGAGACCTCTGGGAATGAGCAGTTCTTC. Its translation: CSARGTETSGNEQFF.

This clonotype was found many times. V gene TRBV20-1 combines with J gene TRBJ2-4; 8 bases map to TRBD1. CDR1 is DFQATT, CDR2 SNEGSKA, per germline (reference sequence). The CDR3 is 14 amino acids. V lost 3 bases to trimming and J lost 5 bases; unmatched junction nucleotides: 6. The CDR3 nucleotides read TGCAGTGCTAGCTCCGCAGGGGGCGAAAACATTCAGTACTTC. It encodes CSASSAGGENIQYF.

The rearrangement joins TRBV11-2 to TRBJ1-1; 9 bases align to TRBD1. The CDR3 totals 14 residues. With V trimmed by 5 bases and J by 10 bases, 11 bases remained unmatched. Germline CDR1 is SGHAT and CDR2 is FQNNGV. CDR3 nucleotide sequence: TGTGCCAGCAGCCCGTTCACAGGGGGCGCTTCAGCTTTCTTT. This encodes CASSPFTGGASAFF.